This T cell receptor (beta chain) was captured by sequencing in a study of cytomegalovirus exposure and HLA in healthy donors. Turning to the study itself: Previous work identified roughly 120 million unique TCR beta sequences from around 200 million T cells.

Amplification used 60 Vbeta primers and 13 Jbeta primers. Repertoires were generated with immunoSEQ multiplex PCR, while TCRdb's copy carries only in-frame clones and drops some. The data hold 150,000 to 200,000 clones, with 82% observed a single time. CDR3 length: 17 residues. Germline CDR1 PRHDT, CDR2 FYEKMQ (reference sequence). The V and J ends lost 5 bases and 6 bases respectively, with 23 bases between them. The clonotype comes from a boy younger than 10 in good health and CMV-seronegative. The chain carries TRBV13 and TRBJ2-1, with a possible D match to TRBD1 (6 bases). The sequencing input was PBMCs. CDR3 region: CASSATLTGPGPNEQFF. The CDR3 region has the DNA TGTGCCAGCAGCGCAACTCTTACAGGGCCCGGGCCCAATGAGCAGTTCTTC.